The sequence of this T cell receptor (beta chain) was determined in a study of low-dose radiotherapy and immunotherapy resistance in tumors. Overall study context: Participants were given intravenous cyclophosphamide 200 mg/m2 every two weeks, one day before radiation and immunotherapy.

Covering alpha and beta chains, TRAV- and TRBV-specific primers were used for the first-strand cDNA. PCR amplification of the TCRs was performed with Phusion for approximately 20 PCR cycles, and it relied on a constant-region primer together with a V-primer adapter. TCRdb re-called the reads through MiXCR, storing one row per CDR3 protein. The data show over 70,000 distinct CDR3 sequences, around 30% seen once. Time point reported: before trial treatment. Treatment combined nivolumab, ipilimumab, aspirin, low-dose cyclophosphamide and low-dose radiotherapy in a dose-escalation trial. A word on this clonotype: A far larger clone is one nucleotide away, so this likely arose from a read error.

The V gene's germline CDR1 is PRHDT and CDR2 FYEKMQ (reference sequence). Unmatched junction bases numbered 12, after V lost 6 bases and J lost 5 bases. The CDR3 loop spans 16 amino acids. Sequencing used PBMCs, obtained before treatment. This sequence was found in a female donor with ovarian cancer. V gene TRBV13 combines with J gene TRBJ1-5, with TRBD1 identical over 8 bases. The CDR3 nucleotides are TGTGCCAGCAGTGAGGGGCCAGGGGGCCGCTATCAGCCCCAGCATTTT. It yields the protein CASSEGPGGRYQPQHF.